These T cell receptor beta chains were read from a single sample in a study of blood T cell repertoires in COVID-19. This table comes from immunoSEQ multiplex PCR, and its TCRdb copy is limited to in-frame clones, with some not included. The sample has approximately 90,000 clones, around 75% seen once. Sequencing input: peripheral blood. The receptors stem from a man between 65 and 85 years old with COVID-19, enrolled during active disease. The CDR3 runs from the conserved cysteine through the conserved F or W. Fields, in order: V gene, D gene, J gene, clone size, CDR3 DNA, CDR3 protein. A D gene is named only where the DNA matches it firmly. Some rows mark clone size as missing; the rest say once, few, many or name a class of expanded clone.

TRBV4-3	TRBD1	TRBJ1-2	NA	TGCGCCAGCAGCCAGGGGGACAGGGGTGGCTATGGCTACACCTTC	CASSQGDRGGYGYTF
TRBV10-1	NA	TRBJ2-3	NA	TGCGCCAGCAGTGAAGAGGAGACAGATACGCAGTATTTT	CASSEEETDTQYF
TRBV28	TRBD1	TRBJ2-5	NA	TGTGCCACGAAGAAAACAGGGGTCGGGGAGACCCAGTACTTC	CATKKTGVGETQYF
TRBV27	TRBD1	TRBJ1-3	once	TGTGCCAGCAGTCCGGGACAGGGGAGTCTCGGAAACACCATATATTTT	CASSPGQGSLGNTIYF
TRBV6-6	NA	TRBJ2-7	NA	TGTGCCAGCAGTTCCCAGTCCTACGAGCAGTACTTC	CASSSQSYEQYF
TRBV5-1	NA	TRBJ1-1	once	TGCGCCAGCAGCTTCCAGACAGGGAACACTGAAGCTTTCTTT	CASSFQTGNTEAFF
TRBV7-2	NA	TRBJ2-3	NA	TGTGCCAGCAGCTTAGAAGGGGCCCGCACAGATACGCAGTATTTT	CASSLEGARTDTQYF
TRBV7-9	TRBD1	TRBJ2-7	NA	TGTGCCAGCAGCTCTCTACCGGGACAGGGTCCCGAGCAGTACTTC	CASSSLPGQGPEQYF
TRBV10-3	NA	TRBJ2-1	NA	TGTGCCATCACCTCGACAGGTTCCAATGAGCAGTTCTTC	CAITSTGSNEQFF
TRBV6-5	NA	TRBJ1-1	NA	TGTGCCATCAGGTCTAGACAGGTGAACACTGAAGCTTTCTTT	CAIRSRQVNTEAFF
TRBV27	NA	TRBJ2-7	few	TGTGCCAGCAGCCATACAGGGTACGAGCAGTACTTC	CASSHTGYEQYF
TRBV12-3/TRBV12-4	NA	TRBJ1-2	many	TGTGCCAGCAGTTCTCAGGAAAACTATGGCTACACCTTC	CASSSQENYGYTF
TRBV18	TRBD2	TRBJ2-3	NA	TGTGCCAGCTCACCACGGAGCGGGAGACGAGATACGCAGTATTTT	CASSPRSGRRDTQYF
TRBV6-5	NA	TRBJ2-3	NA	TGTGCCAGCAGGAACTACCCCGCTAGCACAGATACGCAGTATTTT	CASRNYPASTDTQYF
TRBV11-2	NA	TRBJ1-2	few	TGTGCCAGCAGCTCGGGGATCTATGGCTACACCTTC	CASSSGIYGYTF
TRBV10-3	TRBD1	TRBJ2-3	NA	TGTGCCATCAGAGCCGGGACAGGGGGCGCAGATACGCAGTATTTT	CAIRAGTGGADTQYF
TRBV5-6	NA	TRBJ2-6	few	TGTGCCAGCAGCCAGACTAATGGGGCCAACGTCCTGACTTTC	CASSQTNGANVLTF
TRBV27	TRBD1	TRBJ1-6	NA	TGTGCCAGCAGGAAAGGGGGCGCCTATAATTCACCCCTCCACTTT	CASRKGGAYNSPLHF
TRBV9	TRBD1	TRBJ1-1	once	TGTGCCAGCAGCGCGCATGGGACAGGGACTGAAGCTTTCTTT	CASSAHGTGTEAFF
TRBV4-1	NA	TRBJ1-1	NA	TGCGCCAGCAGCCAGGAACCGCAGGGTCGGACTGAAGCTTTCTTT	CASSQEPQGRTEAFF
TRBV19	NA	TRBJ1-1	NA	TGTGCCAGTAGACTGGAGGGGTTCACTGAAGCTTTCTTT	CASRLEGFTEAFF
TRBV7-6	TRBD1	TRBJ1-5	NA	TGTGCCAGCAGCCCGGGTTGGGGGACAGGGTTTCAGCCCCAGCATTTT	CASSPGWGTGFQPQHF
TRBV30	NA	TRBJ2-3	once	TGTGCCTGGACACAGACAGATACGCAGTATTTT	CAWTQTDTQYF
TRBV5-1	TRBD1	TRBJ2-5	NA	TGCGCCAGCAGCTTGGTGGGACAGGGGGGGACCCAGTACTTC	CASSLVGQGGTQYF
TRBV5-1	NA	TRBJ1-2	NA	TGCGCCAGCAGCTTCGACAGTAACTATGGCTACACCTTC	CASSFDSNYGYTF
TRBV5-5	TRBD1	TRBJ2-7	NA	TGTGCCAGCAGTAGGGGACAGGACTCCTACGAGCAGTACTTC	CASSRGQDSYEQYF
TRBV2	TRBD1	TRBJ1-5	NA	TGTGCCAGCAGCCCCAGACCGGGACAGTATCGGGGTCAGCCCCAGCATTTT	CASSPRPGQYRGQPQHF
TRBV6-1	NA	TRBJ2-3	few	TGTGCCAGCAGTGACTTTTCTACCGGGACTCCCTTGGGTGTGGATACGCAGTATTTT	CASSDFSTGTPLGVDTQYF
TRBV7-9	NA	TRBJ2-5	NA	TGTGCCAGCAGCCCCATGCTGGAGGGGCAAGAGACCCAGTACTTC	CASSPMLEGQETQYF
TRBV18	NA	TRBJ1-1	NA	TGTGCCAGCTCTTTTGGACAGTTGAACACTGAAGCTTTCTTT	CASSFGQLNTEAFF
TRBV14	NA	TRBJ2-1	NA	TGTGCCAGCAGCAAACAGGGTTACAATGAGCAGTTCTTC	CASSKQGYNEQFF
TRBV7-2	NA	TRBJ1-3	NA	TGTGCCAGCAGCCCCCGTGGGGGGGCTGGAAACACCATATATTTT	CASSPRGGAGNTIYF
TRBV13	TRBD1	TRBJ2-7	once	TGTGCCAGCAGCGCGGGACAGGCAAACTACGAGCAGTACTTC	CASSAGQANYEQYF
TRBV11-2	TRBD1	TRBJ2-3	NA	TGTGCCAGCAGCTCAGACAGGGCAGATACGCAGTATTTT	CASSSDRADTQYF
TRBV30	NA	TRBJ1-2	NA	TGTGCCTGGAGTGTACCCTCCAGCTATGGCTACACCTTC	CAWSVPSSYGYTF
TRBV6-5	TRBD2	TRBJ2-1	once	TGTGCCAGCAGTTTGGGACTAGGGTCCTACAATGAGCAGTTCTTC	CASSLGLGSYNEQFF
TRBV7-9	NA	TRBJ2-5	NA	TGTGCCAGCAGCTCCGGACAGCAAGAGACCCAGTACTTC	CASSSGQQETQYF
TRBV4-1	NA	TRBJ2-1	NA	TGCGCCAGCAGCCAAGTGTTAGAAAATGAGCAGTTCTTC	CASSQVLENEQFF
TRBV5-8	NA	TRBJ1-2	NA	TGTGCCAGCAGACTCCGGGGGGGGCAGGGCGCTGGCTACACCTTC	CASRLRGGQGAGYTF
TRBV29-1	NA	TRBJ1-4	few	TGCAGCATTTACAGTCGAACTAATGAAAAACTGTTTTTT	CSIYSRTNEKLFF
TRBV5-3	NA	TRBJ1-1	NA	TGTGCCAGGGGGGAGGGCTCCAACCCTCGTCACACTGAAGCTTTCTTT	CARGEGSNPRHTEAFF
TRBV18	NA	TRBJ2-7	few	TGTGCCAGCTCACCCCCCGGACAGATGTACGAGCAGTACTTC	CASSPPGQMYEQYF
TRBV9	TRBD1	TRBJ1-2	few	TGTGCCAGCAGCTCAACAGGGGGAGGTGGCTACACCTTC	CASSSTGGGGYTF
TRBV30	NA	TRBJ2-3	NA	TGTGCCTGGAGTGTACACACAGATACGCAGTATTTT	CAWSVHTDTQYF
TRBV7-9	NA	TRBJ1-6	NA	TGTGCCAGCAGTGACAGGAATTCACCCCTCCACTTT	CASSDRNSPLHF
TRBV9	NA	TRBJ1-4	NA	TGTGCCAGCAGCACACGGGGGTCAACTAATGAAAAACTGTTTTTT	CASSTRGSTNEKLFF